These 2 T cell receptor beta chains share one sample of origin, sequenced in a study of cytomegalovirus exposure and HLA in healthy donors. PCR involved 60 Vbeta and 13 Jbeta primers. Repertoires were generated with immunoSEQ multiplex PCR, while TCRdb's copy carries only in-frame clones and drops some. Of under 200,000 clones listed, about four fifths are singletons. Material: PBMCs. The receptors come from a woman between 50 and 59 years old in good health and CMV-seronegative.

This clone has more than one count but fewer than ten. V gene TRBV6-5 combines with J gene TRBJ1-6; TRBD1 might be the D (5 bases). Trimming stripped 2 bases from V and 5 bases from J, with 13 bases between. The CDR3 is 16 residues long. CDR1 is MNHEY, CDR2 SVGAGI, per germline. The CDR3, as DNA: TGTGCCAGCAGTTACGGGGCGTACTATAATAATTCACCCCTCCACTTT. Its translation is CASSYGAYYNNSPLHF.

The chain has TRBV18 and TRBJ2-6, with D possibly matching TRBD1 (6 bases). The CDR3 has 18 residues. Deletions cut 8 bases from V and 0 bases from J, with 20 bases between. Germline values: CDR1 KGHSH, CDR2 LQKENI. The CDR3 sequence: CASARDIDRYSGANVLTF. The CDR3 nucleotides read TGTGCCAGCGCCCGGGACATTGATCGGTACTCTGGGGCCAACGTCCTGACTTTC. Complete variable domain (other parts from reference TRBV18 and TRBJ2-6): NAGVMQNPRHLVRRRGQEARLRCSPMKGHSHVYWYRQLPEEGLKFMVYLQKENIIDESGMPKERFSAEFPKEGPSILRIQQVVRGDSAAYFCASARDIDRYSGANVLTFGAGSRLTVL.